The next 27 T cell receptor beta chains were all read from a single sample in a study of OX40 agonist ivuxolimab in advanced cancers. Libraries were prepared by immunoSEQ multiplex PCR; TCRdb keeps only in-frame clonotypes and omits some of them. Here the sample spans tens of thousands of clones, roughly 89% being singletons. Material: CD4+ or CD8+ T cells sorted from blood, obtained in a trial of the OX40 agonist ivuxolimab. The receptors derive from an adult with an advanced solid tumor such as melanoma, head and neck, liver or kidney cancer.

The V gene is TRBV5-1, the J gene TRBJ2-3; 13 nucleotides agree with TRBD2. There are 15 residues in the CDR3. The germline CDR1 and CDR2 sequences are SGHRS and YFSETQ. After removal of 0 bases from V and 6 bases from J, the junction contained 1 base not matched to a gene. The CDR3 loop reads CASSLETSGRDTQYF. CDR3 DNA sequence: TGCGCCAGCAGCTTGGAGACTAGCGGGAGGGATACGCAGTATTTT.

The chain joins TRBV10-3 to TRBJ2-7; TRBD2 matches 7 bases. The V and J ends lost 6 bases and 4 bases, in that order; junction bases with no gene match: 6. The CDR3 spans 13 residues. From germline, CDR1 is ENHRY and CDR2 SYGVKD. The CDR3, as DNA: TGTGCCATCAGCCCAACAGCGGGGTACGAGCAGTACTTC. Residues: CAISPTAGYEQYF.

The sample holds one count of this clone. CDR3 nucleotides: TGTGCCAGCAGCTTAGCGGTCTTAGCCCTGAACACTGAAGCTTTCTTT. Translation: CASSLAVLALNTEAFF. The rearrangement links TRBV7-2 to TRBJ1-1; no firm D call. The germline V and J ends were trimmed by 0 bases and 0 bases, with 11 bases remaining between them. CDR1 SGHTA and CDR2 FQGNSA come from the germline V gene. The CDR3 has 16 amino acids.

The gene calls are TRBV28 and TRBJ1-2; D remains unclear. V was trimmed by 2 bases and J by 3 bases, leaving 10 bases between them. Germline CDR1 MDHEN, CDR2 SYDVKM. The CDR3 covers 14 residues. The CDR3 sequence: CASSLAAVDYGYTF. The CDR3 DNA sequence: TGTGCCAGCAGTTTAGCTGCTGTGGACTATGGCTACACCTTC.

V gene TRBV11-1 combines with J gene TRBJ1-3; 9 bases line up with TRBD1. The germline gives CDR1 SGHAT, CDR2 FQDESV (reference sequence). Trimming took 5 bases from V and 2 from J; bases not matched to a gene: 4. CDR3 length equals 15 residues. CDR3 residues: CASSRRTGAGNTIYF. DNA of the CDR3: TGTGCCAGCAGCCGACGGACAGGGGCTGGAAACACCATATATTTT.

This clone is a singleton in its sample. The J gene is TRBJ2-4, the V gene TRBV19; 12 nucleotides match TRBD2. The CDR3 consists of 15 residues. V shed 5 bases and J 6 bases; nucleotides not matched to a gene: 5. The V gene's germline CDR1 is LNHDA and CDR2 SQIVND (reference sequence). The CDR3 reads CASSETSGSGNIQYF. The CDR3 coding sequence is TGTGCCAGTAGTGAGACTAGCGGGAGTGGAAACATTCAGTACTTC.

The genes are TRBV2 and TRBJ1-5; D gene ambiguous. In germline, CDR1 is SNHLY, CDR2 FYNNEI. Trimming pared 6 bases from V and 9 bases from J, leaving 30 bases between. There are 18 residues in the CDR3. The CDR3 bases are TGTGCCAGCAGGAGACTTCCCGGACGGTCCCCCGACGATCGGCCCCAGCATTTT. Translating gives CASRRLPGRSPDDRPQHF.

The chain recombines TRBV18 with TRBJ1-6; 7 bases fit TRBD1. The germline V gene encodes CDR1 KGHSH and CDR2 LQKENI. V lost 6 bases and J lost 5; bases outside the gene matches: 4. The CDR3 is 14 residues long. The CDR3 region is CASSQGQNNSPLHF. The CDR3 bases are TGTGCCAGCTCGCAGGGACAGAATAATTCACCCCTCCACTTT.

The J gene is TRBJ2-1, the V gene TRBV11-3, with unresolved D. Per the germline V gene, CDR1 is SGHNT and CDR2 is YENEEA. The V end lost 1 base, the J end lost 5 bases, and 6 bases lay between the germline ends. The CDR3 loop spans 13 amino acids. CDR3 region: CASSLGRNNEQFF. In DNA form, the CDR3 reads TGTGCCAGCAGCTTAGGCAGGAACAATGAGCAGTTCTTC. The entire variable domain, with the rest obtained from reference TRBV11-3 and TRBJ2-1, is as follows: EAGVVQSPRYKIIEKKQPVAFWCNPISGHNTLYWYLQNLGQGPELLIRYENEEAVDDSQLPKDRFSAERLKGVDSTLKIQPAELGDSAVYLCASSLGRNNEQFFGPGTRLTVL.

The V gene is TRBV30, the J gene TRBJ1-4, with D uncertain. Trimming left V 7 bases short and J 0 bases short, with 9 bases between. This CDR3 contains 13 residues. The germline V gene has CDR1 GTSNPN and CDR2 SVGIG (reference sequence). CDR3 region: CASSAATNEKLFF. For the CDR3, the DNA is TGTGCCTCTTCTGCTGCAACTAATGAAAAACTGTTTTTT. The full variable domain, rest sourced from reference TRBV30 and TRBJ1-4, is SQTIHQWPATLVQPVGSPLSLECTVEGTSNPNLYWYRQAAGRGLQLLFYSVGIGQISSEVPQNLSASRPQDRQFILSSKKLLLSDSGFYLCASSAATNEKLFFGSGTQLSVL.

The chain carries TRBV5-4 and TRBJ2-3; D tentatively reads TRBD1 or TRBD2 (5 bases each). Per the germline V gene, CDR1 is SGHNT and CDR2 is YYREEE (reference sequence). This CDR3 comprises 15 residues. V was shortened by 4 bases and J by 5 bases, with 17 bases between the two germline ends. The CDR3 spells CASSAVGVDGDTQYF. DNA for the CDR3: TGTGCCAGCAGCGCGGTGGGGGTGGACGGAGATACGCAGTATTTT.

The CDR3 bases are TGTGCCATCAGTGAGTCTAGCGGGAGGACCGGGGAGCTGTTTTTT. It translates to CAISESSGRTGELFF. This chain links TRBV10-3 with TRBJ2-2, with TRBD2 identical over 10 bases. The length of the CDR3 is 15 residues. CDR1 is ENHRY and CDR2 is SYGVKD in the germline V gene. J lost 5 bases, V lost 0 bases, and 0 bases had no gene match.

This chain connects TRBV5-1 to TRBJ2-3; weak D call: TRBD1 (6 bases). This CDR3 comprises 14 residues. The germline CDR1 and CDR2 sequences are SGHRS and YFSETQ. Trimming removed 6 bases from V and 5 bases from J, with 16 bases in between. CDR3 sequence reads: CASKTGQQRDTQYF. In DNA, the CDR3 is TGCGCCAGCAAGACAGGCCAGCAGAGAGATACGCAGTATTTT.

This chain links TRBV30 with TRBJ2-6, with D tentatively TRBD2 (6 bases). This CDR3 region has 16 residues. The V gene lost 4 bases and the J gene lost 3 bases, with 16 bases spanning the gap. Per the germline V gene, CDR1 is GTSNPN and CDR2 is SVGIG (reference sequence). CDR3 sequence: CAWISTRGGGANVLTF. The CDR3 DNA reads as TGTGCCTGGATCTCAACGAGGGGAGGTGGGGCCAACGTCCTGACTTTC.

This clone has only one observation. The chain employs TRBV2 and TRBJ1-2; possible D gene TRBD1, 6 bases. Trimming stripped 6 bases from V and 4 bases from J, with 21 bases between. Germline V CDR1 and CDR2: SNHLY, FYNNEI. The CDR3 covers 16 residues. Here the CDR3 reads CASSPSPPQGTYGYTF. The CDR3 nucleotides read TGTGCCAGCAGCCCGTCACCTCCACAGGGCACCTATGGCTACACCTTC.

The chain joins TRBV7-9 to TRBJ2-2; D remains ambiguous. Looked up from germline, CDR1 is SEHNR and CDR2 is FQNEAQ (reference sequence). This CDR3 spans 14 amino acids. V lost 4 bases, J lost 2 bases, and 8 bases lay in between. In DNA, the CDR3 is TGTGCCAGCAGCTCTCAGATAAACACCGGGGAGCTGTTTTTT. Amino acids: CASSSQINTGELFF.

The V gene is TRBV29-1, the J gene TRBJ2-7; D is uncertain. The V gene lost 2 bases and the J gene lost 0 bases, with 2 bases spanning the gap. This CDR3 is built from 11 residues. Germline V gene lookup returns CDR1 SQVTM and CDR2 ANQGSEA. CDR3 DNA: TGCAGCGTTGAACACTCCTACGAGCAGTACTTC. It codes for CSVEHSYEQYF.

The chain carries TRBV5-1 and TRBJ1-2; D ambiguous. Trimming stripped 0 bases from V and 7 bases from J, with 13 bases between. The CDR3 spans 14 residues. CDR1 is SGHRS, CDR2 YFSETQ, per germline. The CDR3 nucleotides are TGCGCCAGCAGCTTGGTTGGCGGACCTAGTGGCTACACCTTC. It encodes CASSLVGGPSGYTF.

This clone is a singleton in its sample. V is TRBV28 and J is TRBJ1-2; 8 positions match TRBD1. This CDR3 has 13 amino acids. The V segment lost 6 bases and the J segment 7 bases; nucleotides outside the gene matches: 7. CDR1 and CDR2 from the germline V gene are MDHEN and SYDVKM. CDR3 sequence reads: CASSPAGQGGYTF. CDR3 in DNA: TGTGCCAGCAGCCCTGCCGGACAGGGTGGCTACACCTTC.

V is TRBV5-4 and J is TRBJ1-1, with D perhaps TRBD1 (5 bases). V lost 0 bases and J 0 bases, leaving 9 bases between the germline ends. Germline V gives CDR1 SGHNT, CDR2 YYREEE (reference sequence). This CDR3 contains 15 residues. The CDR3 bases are TGTGCCAGCAGCTTGGAATTGGGGGTGAACACTGAAGCTTTCTTT. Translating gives CASSLELGVNTEAFF. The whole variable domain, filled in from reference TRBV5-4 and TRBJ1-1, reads ETGVTQSPTHLIKTRGQQVTLRCSSQSGHNTVSWYQQALGQGPQFIFQYYREEENGRGNFPPRFSGLQFPNYSSELNVNALELDDSALYLCASSLELGVNTEAFFGQGTRLTVV.

DNA for the CDR3: TGTGCCAGCAGTTTAGAAGGGGCTAATAATCAGCCCCAGCATTTT. The encoded protein is CASSLEGANNQPQHF. V usage is TRBV27 and J usage is TRBJ1-5, with D tentatively TRBD1 (5 bases). V lost 2 bases and J 4 bases, leaving 12 bases between the germline ends. CDR3 length: 15 residues. CDR1 MNHEY and CDR2 SMNVEV come from the germline V gene (reference sequence).

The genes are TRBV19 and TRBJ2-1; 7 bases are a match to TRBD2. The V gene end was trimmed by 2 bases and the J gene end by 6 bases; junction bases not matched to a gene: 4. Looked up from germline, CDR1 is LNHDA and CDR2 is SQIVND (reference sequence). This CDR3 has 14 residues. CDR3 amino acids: CASSIWTSANEQFF. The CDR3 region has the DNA TGTGCCAGTAGTATATGGACTAGTGCCAATGAGCAGTTCTTC.

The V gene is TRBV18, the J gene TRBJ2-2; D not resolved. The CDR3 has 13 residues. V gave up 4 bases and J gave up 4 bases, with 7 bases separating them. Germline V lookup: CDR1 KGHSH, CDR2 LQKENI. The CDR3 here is CASSQVSTGELFF. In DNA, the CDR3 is TGTGCCAGCTCACAGGTCAGCACCGGGGAGCTGTTTTTT.

CDR3 sequence (DNA): TGTGCCAGCGCTAGCGTAATTAACAATGAGCAGTTCTTC. It specifies CASASVINNEQFF. The rearrangement joins TRBV6-1 to TRBJ2-1; possibly TRBD2 for D (6 bases). The V end lost 8 bases, the J end lost 5 bases, and 13 bases lay between the germline ends. This CDR3 has 13 amino acids. Germline CDR1 MNHNS, CDR2 SASEGT.

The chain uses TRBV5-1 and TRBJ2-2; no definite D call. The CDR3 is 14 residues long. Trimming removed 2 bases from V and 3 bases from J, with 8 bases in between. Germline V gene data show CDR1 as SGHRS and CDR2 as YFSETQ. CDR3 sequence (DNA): TGCGCCAGCAGCTTACGACTTTACACCGGGGAGCTGTTTTTT. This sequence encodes CASSLRLYTGELFF.

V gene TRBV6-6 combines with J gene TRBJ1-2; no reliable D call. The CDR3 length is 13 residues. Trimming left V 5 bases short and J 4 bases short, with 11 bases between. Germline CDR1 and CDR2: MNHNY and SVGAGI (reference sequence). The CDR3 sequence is CASSTLPVYGYTF. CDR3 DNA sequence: TGTGCCAGCAGTACCCTTCCCGTCTATGGCTACACCTTC.

CDR3 protein: CASSLTPAQETQYF. The CDR3 nucleotides read TGTGCCAGCAGCTTGACCCCGGCCCAAGAGACCCAGTACTTC. This chain joins TRBV5-4 and TRBJ2-5; D not resolved. Germline CDR1 is SGHNT and CDR2 is YYREEE (reference sequence). The CDR3 spans 14 residues. Trimming took off 1 base at V and 1 base at J, with 8 bases between the two ends.